This section outlines one T cell receptor (beta chain) sequence together with its context. Antigen unknown. Next came a second PCR, run for about 7 to 12 cycles, which used a sample-barcoded 5' primer along with a J-beta primer mix. There were at least 3 million CDR3-containing paired-end reads obtained from each sample. MiXCR was run by TCRdb on the 5' RACE reads, yielding one entry per CDR3 protein. The sample yields about 1.8 million distinct CDR3 sequences, roughly 50% seen once. The sample belongs to a study of blood T cells in healthy people across ages. Study-wide results and caveats: Age brought a roughly linear fall in TCR beta diversity measured per million T cells.

The CDR3 contains 15 residues. V was cut by 3 bases and J by 3 bases, with 13 bases left in between. Germline CDR1 reads KGHDR; CDR2 reads SFDVKD. Input material: blood. The genes are TRBV24-1 and TRBJ1-2, with D tentatively TRBD1 (6 bases). This sequence originates from a woman in her thirties or forties in good health. The CDR3: CATSDPRTVDYGYTF. Written as DNA, the CDR3 is TGTGCCACCAGTGATCCCCGGACAGTCGACTATGGCTACACCTTC.